A selection of T cell receptor beta chains follows, all from one sample in a study of T cell responses to AZD1222 COVID-19 vaccine. The protocol was immunoSEQ multiplex PCR, while the TCRdb copy is restricted to in-frame clones and leaves out a portion. The profile shows about 140,000 clones, 92% of them singletons. The source material was peripheral blood, sampled 28 days after the second AZD1222 dose. The receptors derive from an adult who received the AZD1222 COVID-19 vaccine. The CDR3 runs from the conserved cysteine through the conserved F or W. D genes are given only for firm matches. For some rows the clone size is stated as once, few or many, or as a class when expanded; others skip it.

V	size	J	D	CDR3	DNA
TRBV7-2	many	TRBJ2-1	-	CASSFAGIYNEQFF	TGTGCCAGCAGTTTTGCAGGGATCTACAATGAGCAGTTCTTC
TRBV5-1	-	TRBJ1-1	-	CASSFEGRKNTEAFF	TGCGCCAGCAGCTTTGAGGGGAGAAAGAACACTGAAGCTTTCTTT
TRBV6-5	-	TRBJ1-2	-	CASSYLAAFGYTF	TGTGCCAGCAGTTACCTGGCCGCCTTCGGCTACACCTTC
TRBV28	-	TRBJ2-7	-	CASSGGLKGYNEQYF	TGTGCCAGCAGTGGCGGATTGAAGGGGTACAACGAGCAGTACTTC
TRBV6-5	-	TRBJ1-1	TRBD1	CASSYPGQGLTEAFF	TGTGCCAGCAGTTACCCTGGACAGGGCTTGACTGAAGCTTTCTTT
TRBV11-3	-	TRBJ1-1	-	CASSLGEGTEAFF	TGTGCCAGCAGCTTAGGGGAGGGCACTGAAGCTTTCTTT
TRBV28	-	TRBJ2-3	-	CASSPSGTSTDTQYF	TGTGCCAGCAGCCCCTCAGGGACGAGCACAGATACGCAGTATTTT
TRBV19	-	TRBJ1-5	-	CASSIGEYNQPQHF	TGTGCCAGTAGTATAGGAGAGTACAATCAGCCCCAGCATTTT
TRBV9	-	TRBJ2-2	-	CASSVGSSGVTGELFF	TGTGCCAGCAGCGTCGGTTCCAGCGGAGTCACCGGGGAGCTGTTTTTT
TRBV6-4	-	TRBJ2-2	-	CASSVFGANTGELFF	TGTGCCAGCAGTGTCTTTGGGGCGAACACCGGGGAGCTGTTTTTT
TRBV12-5	once	TRBJ1-3	TRBD1	CASGPGQGNGNTIYF	TGTGCTAGCGGACCGGGACAGGGTAATGGAAACACCATATATTTT
TRBV18	-	TRBJ2-7	TRBD2	CASSPQREASYEQYF	TGTGCCAGCTCACCACAGCGGGAGGCTTCCTACGAGCAGTACTTC
TRBV9	-	TRBJ1-6	-	CASSVDGGGNSPLHF	TGTGCCAGCAGCGTAGATGGGGGCGGGAATTCACCCCTCCACTTT
TRBV29-1	-	TRBJ1-4	TRBD1	CSVEEQGNEKLFF	TGCAGCGTTGAAGAACAGGGGAATGAAAAACTGTTTTTT
TRBV28	-	TRBJ2-7	-	CASSLLATPPYEQYF	TGTGCCAGCAGTTTATTGGCTACCCCCCCCTACGAGCAGTACTTC
TRBV6-2/TRBV6-3	-	TRBJ1-4	-	CASSLSLGGLFF	TGTGCCAGCAGTCTTTCCCTCGGGGGACTGTTTTTT
TRBV27	few	TRBJ1-2	-	CASSLDRNYGYTF	TGTGCCAGCAGTTTAGATCGGAACTATGGCTACACCTTC
TRBV19	-	TRBJ2-3	TRBD2	CASSIGGGQDTQYF	TGTGCCAGTAGTATCGGCGGGGGGCAAGATACGCAGTATTTT
TRBV7-3	-	TRBJ2-7	-	CASSLTPRYEQYF	TGTGCCAGCAGCTTAACCCCGCGGTACGAGCAGTACTTC
TRBV7-2	-	TRBJ1-5	-	CASSQVWDNQPQHF	TGTGCCAGCAGCCAAGTATGGGACAATCAGCCCCAGCATTTT
TRBV11-3	-	TRBJ1-1	TRBD1	CASSLGGGLAEAFF	TGTGCCAGCAGCTTAGGAGGGGGCTTAGCTGAAGCTTTCTTT
TRBV9	-	TRBJ2-3	-	CARGIPRDIQGTDTQYF	TGTGCCAGAGGGATTCCCCGGGACATACAAGGGACAGATACGCAGTATTTT
TRBV7-8	-	TRBJ1-1	-	CASSPRSGNTEAFF	TGTGCCAGCAGCCCAAGATCCGGGAACACTGAAGCTTTCTTT
TRBV4-3	once	TRBJ2-7	TRBD1	CASSRWGQGTEQYF	TGCGCCAGCAGCCGATGGGGACAGGGGACCGAGCAGTACTTC
TRBV14	-	TRBJ2-1	-	CASGRATAYREQFF	TGTGCCAGCGGCAGGGCCACCGCTTACCGTGAGCAGTTCTTC
TRBV29-1	-	TRBJ2-7	TRBD2	CSVEKLADGREQYF	TGCAGCGTTGAAAAGCTAGCGGACGGCCGGGAGCAGTACTTC
TRBV5-1	-	TRBJ2-2	-	CASSLLLASNTGELFF	TGCGCCAGCAGCCTTTTATTAGCGTCGAACACCGGGGAGCTGTTTTTT